Presented here are 14 T cell receptor beta chains from one specimen sequenced in a study of response to subunit inactivated influenza vaccine. TCRdb passed the RT-PCR reads through MiXCR, listing each CDR3 protein once. The sample gives 500,000 to 550,000 distinct CDR3 sequences, 7.2% of which show up once; under 15% is in the top ten. The source was PBMCs from blood, collected less than 30 months after vaccination. Receptors originate from a man between 50 and 75 years old who received an inactivated influenza vaccine.

This clonotype was seen many times. Relative to the germline gene, one junction end is altered; a read error may explain this. The rearrangement uses TRBV5-1 and TRBJ2-7; TRBD1 agrees at 9 bases. The CDR3 is made up of 14 amino acids. Germline values: CDR1 SGHRS, CDR2 YFSETQ. CDR3 DNA: TGTGCCAGCAGCTCGACAGGGGGCTCCTACGAGCAGTACTTC. Amino acids: CASSSTGGSYEQYF.

Only a few counts were recorded for this clonotype. The chain couples TRBV27 to TRBJ1-6, with D unresolved. The V gene lost 5 bases and the J gene lost 8 bases, with 25 bases spanning the gap. In germline, CDR1 is MNHEY, CDR2 SMNVEV (reference sequence). The CDR3 totals 18 residues. This CDR3 is CASSSPTRGGKEDSPLHF. The CDR3 bases are TGTGCCAGCAGTAGCCCGACAAGAGGAGGGAAGGAGGATTCACCCCTCCACTTT.

This clonotype was counted at least ten times. The chain uses TRBV7-9 and TRBJ2-3, with a tentative D call TRBD1 (5 bases). Germline CDR1 reads SEHNR; CDR2 reads FQNEAQ (reference sequence). V lost 2 bases and J 2 bases, leaving 11 bases between the germline ends. CDR3 length equals 15 residues. The CDR3 loop reads CASSLPAGSTDTQYF. The CDR3 DNA follows: TGTGCCAGCAGCTTACCGGCAGGGTCCACAGATACGCAGTATTTT.

This clonotype was found a few times. The gene calls are TRBV28 and TRBJ1-2, with TRBD1 matching over 10 bases. V lost 2 bases, J lost 6 bases, and 15 bases stayed unmatched. CDR3 length equals 18 residues. Germline V gene sequence: CDR1 MDHEN, CDR2 SYDVKM. Here the CDR3 reads CASSLISFGTGESNGYTF. CDR3 DNA: TGTGCCAGCAGTTTAATCAGCTTCGGGACAGGGGAATCGAATGGCTACACCTTC.

At least ten counts were recorded for this clonotype. This sequence joins TRBV6-1 and TRBJ1-1; tentatively, D is TRBD1 (6 bases). The CDR3 covers 15 residues. Trimming stripped 5 bases from V and 9 bases from J, with 22 bases between. The germline gives CDR1 MNHNS, CDR2 SASEGT. DNA of the CDR3: TGTGCCAGCAGTCCCCCTGGGACACTCACTCAGAAAGCTTTCTTT. It is translated as CASSPPGTLTQKAFF.

This clonotype was found a few times. The J gene is TRBJ2-5, the V gene TRBV7-8; no clear D. Trimming removed 1 base from V and 3 bases from J, with 9 bases in between. CDR1 SGHVS and CDR2 FQNEAQ come from the germline V gene. The CDR3 is 14 amino acids. CDR3 sequence: CASSLGVQKETQYF. CDR3 in DNA: TGTGCCAGCAGCTTAGGGGTCCAGAAAGAGACCCAGTACTTC.

The sample holds a few counts of this clonotype. CDR3: CSVLDRAFDYGYTF. The CDR3 nucleotides read TGCAGCGTTTTGGACCGGGCTTTTGACTATGGCTACACCTTC. The gene calls are TRBV29-1 and TRBJ1-2, with D unresolved. CDR1 and CDR2 (germline): SQVTM, ANQGSEA. V lost 5 bases and J 3 bases, leaving 16 bases between the germline ends. The CDR3 sequence is 14 residues long.

This clonotype appeared a few times. The J gene is TRBJ1-2, the V gene TRBV24-1; D possibly corresponds to TRBD1 (6 bases). The V end was cut by 4 bases, the J end by 2 bases, with 16 bases between. The CDR3 spans 16 residues. Germline assignment: CDR1 KGHDR and CDR2 SFDVKD. Written as DNA, the CDR3 is TGTGCCACCAGTGACTCGACCCGAGGGGGGAACTATGGCTACACCTTC. Its protein product is CATSDSTRGGNYGYTF.

The chain employs TRBV15 and TRBJ1-2; 8 bases align to TRBD1. The germline V gene has CDR1 LNHNV and CDR2 YYDKDF (reference sequence). This CDR3 is built from 14 residues. Trimming cost V 5 bases and J 7 bases; bases outside gene matches: 9. The CDR3 DNA reads TGTGCCACCAGCGGAGGGACAGGAGGATTTGGCTACACCTTC. Amino acid sequence: CATSGGTGGFGYTF. Full variable domain (rest looked up from reference TRBV15 and TRBJ1-2): DAMVIQNPRYQVTQFGKPVTLSCSQTLNHNVMYWYQQKSSQAPKLLFHYYDKDFNNEADTPDNFQSRRPNTSFCFLDIRSPGLGDTAMYLCATSGGTGGFGYTFGSGTRLTVV.

This CDR3 is CASSRTGGANNSPLHF. The DNA of the CDR3 is TGTGCCAGCAGCCGAACAGGGGGCGCGAATAATTCACCCCTCCACTTT. The V gene is TRBV9, the J gene TRBJ1-6, with 9 bases matching TRBD1. This CDR3 has 16 amino acids. V shed 4 bases and J 5 bases; nucleotides not matched to a gene: 7. CDR1 and CDR2 (germline): SGDLS, YYNGEE.

This chain uses TRBV7-6 with TRBJ2-1, with TRBD2 as a possible D gene (5 bases). Trimming cost V 5 bases and J 9 bases, with 11 bases left between them. Germline CDR1 reads SGHVS; CDR2 reads FNYEAQ. The CDR3 spans 12 residues. CDR3 coding DNA: TGTGCCAGCAGCCGTGTGGAGGCTGAGCAGTTCTTC. Protein: CASSRVEAEQFF.

This clonotype was counted between two and nine times. DNA of the CDR3: TGCAGTGCTCTAGGACAGGGACAAGAGACCCAGTACTTC. This gives the protein CSALGQGQETQYF. The chain couples TRBV20-1 to TRBJ2-5; 8 nucleotides line up with TRBD1. V lost 5 bases, J lost 2 bases, and 4 bases stayed unmatched. This CDR3 contains 13 residues. Germline values: CDR1 DFQATT, CDR2 SNEGSKA (reference sequence).

This clonotype was found a few times. This chain uses TRBV28 with TRBJ2-5; 11 bases are shared with TRBD2. The CDR3 is 16 residues long. CDR1 is MDHEN and CDR2 is SYDVKM in the germline V gene. Trimming at V came to 6 bases and at J to 0 bases, leaving 6 bases not matched to a gene. This CDR3 is CASRRLAGRYQETQYF. Here the CDR3 DNA reads TGTGCCAGCAGAAGACTAGCGGGAAGGTACCAAGAGACCCAGTACTTC.

This chain uses TRBV7-2 with TRBJ2-5; 7 bases map to TRBD2. Trimming cost V 5 bases and J 3 bases; bases outside gene matches: 9. This CDR3 is built from 15 residues. Per the germline V gene, CDR1 is SGHTA and CDR2 is FQGNSA. CDR3 residues: CASSPWGLSEETQYF. In nucleotides, the CDR3 is TGTGCCAGCAGCCCATGGGGACTATCGGAAGAGACCCAGTACTTC.